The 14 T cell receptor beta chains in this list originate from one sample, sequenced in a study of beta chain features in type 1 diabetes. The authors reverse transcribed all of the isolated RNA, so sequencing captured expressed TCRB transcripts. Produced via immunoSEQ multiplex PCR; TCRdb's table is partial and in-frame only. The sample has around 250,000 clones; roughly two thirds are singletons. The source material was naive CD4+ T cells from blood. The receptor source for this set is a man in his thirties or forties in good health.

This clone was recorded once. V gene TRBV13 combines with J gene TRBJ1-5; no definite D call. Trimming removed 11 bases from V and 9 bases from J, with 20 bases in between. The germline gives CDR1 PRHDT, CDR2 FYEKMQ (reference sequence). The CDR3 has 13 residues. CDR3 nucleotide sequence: TGTGCCGACCATGGAGGCCAATTCTGGCCCCAGCATTTT. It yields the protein CADHGGQFWPQHF.

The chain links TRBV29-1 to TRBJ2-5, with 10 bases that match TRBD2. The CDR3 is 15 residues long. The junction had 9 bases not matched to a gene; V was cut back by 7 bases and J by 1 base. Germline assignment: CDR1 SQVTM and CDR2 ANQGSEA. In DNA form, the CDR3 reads TGCAGCGCAGCTGTTAGCGGGGGGTCCCAAGAGACCCAGTACTTC. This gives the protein CSAAVSGGSQETQYF.

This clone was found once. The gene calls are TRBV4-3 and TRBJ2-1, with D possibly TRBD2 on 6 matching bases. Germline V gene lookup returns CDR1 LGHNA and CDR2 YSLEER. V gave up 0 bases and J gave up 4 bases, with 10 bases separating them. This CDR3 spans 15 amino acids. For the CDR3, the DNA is TGCGCCAGCAGCCAAGAGGAACGGGAGTACAATGAGCAGTTCTTC. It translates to CASSQEEREYNEQFF.

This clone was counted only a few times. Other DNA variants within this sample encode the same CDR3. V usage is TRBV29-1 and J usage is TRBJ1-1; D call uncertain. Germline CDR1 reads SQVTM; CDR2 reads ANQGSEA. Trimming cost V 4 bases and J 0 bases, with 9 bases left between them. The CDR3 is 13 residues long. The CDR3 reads CSVAGVMNTEAFF. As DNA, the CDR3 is TGCAGCGTTGCTGGGGTTATGAACACTGAAGCTTTCTTT.

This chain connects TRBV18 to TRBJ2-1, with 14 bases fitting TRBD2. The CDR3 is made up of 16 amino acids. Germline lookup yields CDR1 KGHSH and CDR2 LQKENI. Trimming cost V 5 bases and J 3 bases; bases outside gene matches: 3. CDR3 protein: CASSRGTSGSYNEQFF. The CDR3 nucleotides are TGTGCCAGCTCAAGGGGGACTAGCGGGAGCTACAATGAGCAGTTCTTC.

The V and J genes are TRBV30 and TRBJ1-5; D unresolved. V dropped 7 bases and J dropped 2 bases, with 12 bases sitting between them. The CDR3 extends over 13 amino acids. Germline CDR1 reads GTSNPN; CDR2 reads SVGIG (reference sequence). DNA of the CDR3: TGTGCCTTAGGAAAAATTGGCAATCAGCCCCAGCATTTT. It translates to CALGKIGNQPQHF.

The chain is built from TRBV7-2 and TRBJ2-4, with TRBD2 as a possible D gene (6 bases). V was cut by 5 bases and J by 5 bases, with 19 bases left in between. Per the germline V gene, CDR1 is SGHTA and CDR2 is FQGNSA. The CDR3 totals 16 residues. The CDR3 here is CASSSSGLGSENIQYF. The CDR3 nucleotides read TGTGCCAGCAGCAGTTCGGGACTCGGGTCCGAAAACATTCAGTACTTC.

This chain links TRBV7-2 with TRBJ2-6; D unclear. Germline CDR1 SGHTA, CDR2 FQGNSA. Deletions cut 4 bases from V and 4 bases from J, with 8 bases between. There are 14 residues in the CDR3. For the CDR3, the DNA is TGTGCCAGCAGCTACCAAGGCGGGGCCAACGTCCTGACTTTC. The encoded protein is CASSYQGGANVLTF.

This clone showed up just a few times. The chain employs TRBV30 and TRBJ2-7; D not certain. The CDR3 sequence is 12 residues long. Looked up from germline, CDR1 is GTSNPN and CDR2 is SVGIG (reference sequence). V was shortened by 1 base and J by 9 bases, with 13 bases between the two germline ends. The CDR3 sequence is CAWSDKAVGQYF. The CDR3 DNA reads TGTGCCTGGAGTGACAAGGCGGTAGGGCAGTACTTC.

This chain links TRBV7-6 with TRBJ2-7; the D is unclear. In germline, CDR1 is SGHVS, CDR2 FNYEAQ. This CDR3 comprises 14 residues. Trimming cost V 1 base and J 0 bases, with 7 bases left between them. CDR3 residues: CASSLGLSSYEQYF. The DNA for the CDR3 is TGTGCCAGCAGCTTAGGATTAAGCTCCTACGAGCAGTACTTC.

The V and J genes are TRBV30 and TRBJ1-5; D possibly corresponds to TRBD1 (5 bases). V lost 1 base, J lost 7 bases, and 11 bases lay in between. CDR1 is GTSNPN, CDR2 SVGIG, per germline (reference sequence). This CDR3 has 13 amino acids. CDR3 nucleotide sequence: TGTGCCTGGAGTGGGGGCTTAGGGCAGCCCCAGCATTTT. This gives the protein CAWSGGLGQPQHF.

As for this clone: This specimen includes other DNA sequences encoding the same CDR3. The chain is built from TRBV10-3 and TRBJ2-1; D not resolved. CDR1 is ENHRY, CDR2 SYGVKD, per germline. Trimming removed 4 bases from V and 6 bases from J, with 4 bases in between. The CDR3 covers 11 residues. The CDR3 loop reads CAISALNEQFF. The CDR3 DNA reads TGTGCCATCAGTGCACTCAATGAGCAGTTCTTC.

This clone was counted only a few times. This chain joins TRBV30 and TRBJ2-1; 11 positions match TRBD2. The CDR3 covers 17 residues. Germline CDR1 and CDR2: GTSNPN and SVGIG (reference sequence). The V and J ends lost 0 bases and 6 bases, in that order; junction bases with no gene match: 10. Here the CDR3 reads CAWSVPLGLAGGNEQFF. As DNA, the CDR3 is TGTGCCTGGAGTGTACCGTTGGGGCTAGCGGGAGGCAATGAGCAGTTCTTC.

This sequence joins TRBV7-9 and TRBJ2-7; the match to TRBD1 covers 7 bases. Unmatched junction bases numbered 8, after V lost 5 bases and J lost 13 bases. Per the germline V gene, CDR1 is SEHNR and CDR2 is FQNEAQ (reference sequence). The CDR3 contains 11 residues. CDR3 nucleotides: TGTGCCAGCAGCGCTACCGGGACAGCCTACTTC. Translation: CASSATGTAYF.